Detailed here is one T cell receptor beta chain. Its antigen remains unknown. These data come from a study of somatic mutations in cytotoxic T cells in rheumatoid arthritis. The data were produced by immunoSEQ multiplex PCR, yet TCRdb's version contains in-frame clones alone and is incomplete. The table lists about 14,000 clones, roughly 87% of them singletons. Trimming left V 6 bases short and J 5 bases short, with 15 bases between. The CDR3 totals 15 residues. Study conclusions and caveats: Between rheumatoid arthritis patients and age-matched healthy controls, CD8+ T-cell clonality showed no significant difference.

The receptor was isolated from an adult with rheumatoid arthritis. The sample was CD8+ T cells sorted from blood. The chain joins TRBV5-7 to TRBJ2-6; D unresolved. TRBV5-7 is marked as an open reading frame, function uncertain. This chain's CDR3 is CASTCVQSRANVLTF. CDR3 nucleotides: TGTGCCAGCACCTGCGTACAAAGTCGGGCCAACGTCCTGACTTTC.